Sequencing of this TCR beta chain was carried out in a study of blood T cell repertoires in COVID-19. Across the whole study: Donors in the United States, Italy and Spain gave samples during acute or convalescent COVID-19. T cells, B-cell-depleted T cells, or PBMCs supplied cDNA or gDNA.

Authors' analysis steps: The assay estimated nucleated cells by amplifying reference gene primers. Sequencing was performed with immunoSEQ multiplex PCR; in TCRdb, only in-frame clones are kept and a portion is missing. V and J calls and clone size are given by that table; D and trimming were obtained from the DNA. The sample has some 240,000 clones, approximately 83% seen once. Germline loops: CDR1 SGHRS, CDR2 YFSETQ. V lost 0 bases to trimming and J lost 5 bases, with 14 bases between them. The CDR3 contains 15 residues. The receptor's source is an elderly woman with acute or convalescent COVID-19. The chain couples TRBV5-1 to TRBJ2-5, with a weak D call TRBD1 (6 bases). The specimen sequenced was peripheral blood. CDR3 DNA: TGCGCCAGCAGCTTGGGAGGGGGTTTGACGGAGACCCAGTACTTC. Translation gives CASSLGGGLTETQYF.